This T cell receptor beta chain was obtained from a study of T cells in women clearing cervical HPV infection. This CDR3 has 12 residues. The V end lost 3 bases, the J end lost 4 bases, and 6 bases lay between the germline ends. CDR1 ENHRY and CDR2 SYGVKD come from the germline V gene. Comments on this clone: The CDR3 goes on 3 residues after the read ends, and that part is filled in from the germline J gene.

Measured with immunoSEQ multiplex PCR; TCRdb has only the in-frame clones, and not every one. Here the sample table reports 15,000 to 20,000 clones. The sample consisted of blood buffy coat. This rearrangement joins TRBV10-3 to TRBJ2-5; D unclear. This TCR came from a woman between 18 and 69 years old with a cervical HPV16 infection that either progressed to CIN3+ or cleared (not recorded which). CDR3 sequence: CAISDGRETQYF. CDR3 DNA, as far as it was read: TGTGCCATCAGTGATGGCCGAGAGACC.